The 19 T cell receptor beta chains reported below all come from one sample, sequenced in a study of T cells after yellow fever vaccination. Via MiXCR, TCRdb re-called the 5' RACE reads, giving one row per CDR3 protein. The sample holds about 200,000 distinct CDR3 sequences, less than 3.5% seen once. Here the sequenced sample was CD4+ T cells sorted from PBMCs, taken 10 days after the yellow fever booster vaccination. These receptors came from a man between 18 and 29 years old who received the YFV17D yellow fever vaccine.

This clonotype was detected ten times or more. The chain couples TRBV6-5 to TRBJ2-7; 7 bases match TRBD1. This CDR3 comprises 13 residues. The J segment lost 6 bases and the V segment lost 6 bases, leaving 8 bases of the junction unmatched. Germline lookup yields CDR1 MNHEY and CDR2 SVGAGI. DNA of the CDR3: TGTGCCAGCAGACTCGACAGGGTCGGCGAGCAGTACTTC. It yields the protein CASRLDRVGEQYF.

This clonotype was counted only a few times. In DNA form, the CDR3 reads TGCGCCAGCGCCGTGGGTCGGGGGGCCTACAATGAGCAGTTCTTC. Its protein product is CASAVGRGAYNEQFF. The chain is built from TRBV5-1 and TRBJ2-1, with 7 bases aligning to TRBD2. The CDR3 runs 15 residues. Per germline, CDR1 SGHRS and CDR2 YFSETQ. V lost 7 bases and J lost 2; bases outside the gene matches: 9. The entire variable domain, with the rest obtained from reference TRBV5-1 and TRBJ2-1, is as follows: KAGVTQTPRYLIKTRGQQVTLSCSPISGHRSVSWYQQTPGQGLQFLFEYFSETQRNKGNFPGRFSGRQFSNSRSEMNVSTLELGDSALYLCASAVGRGAYNEQFFGPGTRLTVL.

Ten or more counts support this clonotype. The genes are TRBV6-5 and TRBJ1-1; TRBD1 agrees at 9 bases. The CDR3 has 14 amino acids. Trimming cost V 2 bases and J 6 bases; bases outside gene matches: 4. Per germline, CDR1 MNHEY and CDR2 SVGAGI. DNA of the CDR3: TGTGCCAGCAGTTACGGGGACAGGGAGGCTGAAGCTTTCTTT. Translated, it gives CASSYGDREAEAFF.

The chain is built from TRBV5-1 and TRBJ1-1; 8 bases align to TRBD1. Germline V gives CDR1 SGHRS, CDR2 YFSETQ. Trimming took 4 bases from V and 1 from J; bases not matched to a gene: 3. This CDR3 has 14 amino acids. Here the CDR3 reads CASSPQGANTEAFF. The DNA of the CDR3 is TGCGCCAGCAGCCCCCAGGGGGCGAACACTGAAGCTTTCTTT.

The chain carries TRBV15 and TRBJ2-1; TRBD2 matches 9 bases. The germline V gene encodes CDR1 LNHNV and CDR2 YYDKDF (reference sequence). This CDR3 is 16 amino acids long. V shed 0 bases, J shed 8 bases, and the junction held 8 bases outside the gene matches. CDR3 DNA: TGTGCCACCAGCAGAGATTCGAGCGGGGGGCTTGATGAGCAGTTCTTC. Amino acids: CATSRDSSGGLDEQFF.

With regard to this clonotype: This may be a read error, as it is one base from a much larger clone. The chain uses TRBV6-1 and TRBJ2-7; TRBD1 might be the D (5 bases). This CDR3 is 15 amino acids long. CDR1 and CDR2 from the germline V gene are MNHNS and SASEGT. V lost 8 bases to trimming and J lost 1 base, with 18 bases between them. The CDR3 is CASVRTHDTSYEQYF. The CDR3 DNA reads as TGTGCCAGCGTGAGGACACACGATACTTCCTACGAGCAGTACTTC.

In this sample, this clonotype turned up many times. The chain is built from TRBV5-1 and TRBJ2-1; TRBD2 aligns across 7 bases. V gave up 5 bases and J gave up 8 bases; unmatched junction bases: 10. The CDR3 contains 14 residues. The germline CDR1 and CDR2 sequences are SGHRS and YFSETQ. The CDR3 here is CASSRHPTSDEQFF. CDR3 coding DNA: TGCGCCAGCAGTCGCCACCCCACTAGCGATGAGCAGTTCTTC. Supplemented by reference TRBV5-1 and TRBJ2-1, the full variable domain reads KAGVTQTPRYLIKTRGQQVTLSCSPISGHRSVSWYQQTPGQGLQFLFEYFSETQRNKGNFPGRFSGRQFSNSRSEMNVSTLELGDSALYLCASSRHPTSDEQFFGPGTRLTVL.

Ten or more counts support this clonotype. This rearrangement joins TRBV9 to TRBJ2-1; 9 nucleotides match TRBD2. The ends lost 0 bases at V and 8 bases at J; junction bases unmatched: 9. The V gene's germline CDR1 is SGDLS and CDR2 YYNGEE. The CDR3 contains 16 residues. The DNA of the CDR3 is TGTGCCAGCAGCGTAGTGGGCGGGGGGGCCTTTTATGAGCAGTTCTTC. Translation: CASSVVGGGAFYEQFF.

This clonotype was seen ten or more times. The chain joins TRBV29-1 to TRBJ2-1; D is unclear. V lost 6 bases and J lost 0, with 12 bases in between. CDR1 is SQVTM and CDR2 is ANQGSEA in the germline V gene. The CDR3 sequence is 14 residues long. The CDR3 DNA reads as TGCAGCGTCTCCGGACGGAGCTCCTACAATGAGCAGTTCTTC. Protein product: CSVSGRSSYNEQFF.

This sequence joins TRBV30 and TRBJ2-1; the D is unclear. Germline assignment: CDR1 GTSNPN and CDR2 SVGIG (reference sequence). The CDR3 contains 11 residues. With 8 bases removed from V and 8 bases from J, the gap between germline ends came to 13 bases. As DNA, the CDR3 is TGTGCCATGGTGCTTAGCTATGAGCAGTTCTTC. Its protein is CAMVLSYEQFF.

This clonotype was seen a few times. The chain links TRBV28 to TRBJ1-4, with a weak D call TRBD1 (5 bases). Trimming cost V 11 bases and J 6 bases, with 16 bases left between them. The CDR3 runs 13 residues. CDR1 and CDR2 from the germline V gene are MDHEN and SYDVKM. CDR3 DNA: TGTGCCGGGGCGGGAGGTCCGGATGAAAAACTGTTTTTT. Encoded protein: CAGAGGPDEKLFF.

In this sample, this clonotype turned up many times. The V call is TRBV20-1, the J call TRBJ1-5, with D maybe TRBD1 (5 bases). CDR1 is DFQATT, CDR2 SNEGSKA, per germline (reference sequence). CDR3 length: 14 amino acids. Between the trimmed V and J ends, which lost 6 bases and 3 bases, there was a span of 15 bases. The CDR3 region has the DNA TGCAGTGCAAAGGGGTCAACATTCAATCAGCCCCAGCATTTT. This translates into CSAKGSTFNQPQHF.

There are a few counts of this clonotype. The J gene is TRBJ1-2, the V gene TRBV7-2; perhaps TRBD1 as D (6 bases). Looked up from germline, CDR1 is SGHTA and CDR2 is FQGNSA. The CDR3 is 14 residues long. The V and J ends lost 2 bases and 3 bases respectively, with 10 bases between them. The CDR3 is CASSLTGQDYGYTF. Here the CDR3 DNA reads TGTGCCAGCAGCTTAACAGGGCAGGACTATGGCTACACCTTC.

The chain employs TRBV7-9 and TRBJ1-2; maybe TRBD1 (5 bases). In germline, CDR1 is SEHNR, CDR2 FQNEAQ (reference sequence). The CDR3 extends over 19 amino acids. V was clipped by 5 bases and J by 5 bases, with 30 bases between them. CDR3 protein: CASSRASGQGNGSRYGYTF. As DNA, the CDR3 is TGTGCCAGCAGCCGAGCATCGGGGCAGGGTAACGGGTCGAGATATGGCTACACCTTC. The full variable domain, its missing parts supplied by reference TRBV7-9 and TRBJ1-2, is DTGVSQNPRHKITKRGQNVTFRCDPISEHNRLYWYRQTLGQGPEFLTYFQNEAQLEKSRLLSDRFSAERPKGSFSTLEIQRTEQGDSAMYLCASSRASGQGNGSRYGYTFGSGTRLTVV.

This clonotype was found many times. This chain links TRBV5-5 with TRBJ2-2; 10 nucleotides agree with TRBD1. The CDR3 sequence is 15 residues long. Germline V CDR1 and CDR2: SGHKS, YYEKEE (reference sequence). J gave up 7 bases and V 4 bases, and 7 bases lay outside the gene matches. CDR3 sequence reads: CASSIDRGLIGELFF. CDR3 DNA sequence: TGTGCCAGCAGCATAGACAGGGGGCTGATCGGGGAGCTGTTTTTT. Complete variable domain (other parts from reference TRBV5-5 and TRBJ2-2): DAGVTQSPTHLIKTRGQQVTLRCSPISGHKSVSWYQQVLGQGPQFIFQYYEKEERGRGNFPDRFSARQFPNYSSELNVNALLLGDSALYLCASSIDRGLIGELFFGEGSRLTVL.

There are a few counts of this clonotype. This chain connects TRBV5-4 to TRBJ2-4; D unresolved. The length of the CDR3 is 14 residues. Germline CDR1 and CDR2: SGHNT and YYREEE (reference sequence). V was pared by 4 bases and J by 2 bases, with 10 bases between. Written as DNA, the CDR3 is TGTGCCAGCAGCCGTGACGGACCCAAAAACATTCAGTACTTC. Encoded protein: CASSRDGPKNIQYF.

The J gene is TRBJ1-5, the V gene TRBV19; tentative D call: TRBD1 (5 bases). The CDR3 sequence is 14 residues long. In germline, CDR1 is LNHDA, CDR2 SQIVND (reference sequence). V lost 6 bases and J 0 bases, leaving 9 bases between the germline ends. The CDR3 region is CASRRQTSNQPQHF. CDR3 nucleotides: TGTGCCAGTAGGCGACAGACTAGCAATCAGCCCCAGCATTTT.

This sequence joins TRBV5-1 and TRBJ2-3; 8 bases are shared with TRBD2. This CDR3 spans 14 amino acids. V was pared by 5 bases and J by 3 bases, with 5 bases of the junction left unmatched. Germline loops: CDR1 SGHRS, CDR2 YFSETQ. This chain's CDR3 is CASRGGLATDTQYF. In nucleotides, the CDR3 is TGCGCCAGCAGAGGAGGACTAGCAACAGATACGCAGTATTTT.

In this sample, this clonotype turned up many times. The chain links TRBV7-9 to TRBJ1-3; D uncertain. Trimming took off 3 bases at V and 0 bases at J, with 9 bases between the two ends. CDR1 is SEHNR and CDR2 is FQNEAQ in the germline V gene (reference sequence). There are 15 residues in the CDR3. The CDR3 DNA reads TGTGCCAGCAGCTTGAGAGGAAGCTCTGGAAACACCATATATTTT. Its translation: CASSLRGSSGNTIYF.